The 23 T cell receptor beta chains below come from one sample, sequenced in a study of cytomegalovirus exposure and HLA in healthy donors. PCR employed 60 Vbeta and 13 Jbeta primers. The method was immunoSEQ multiplex PCR; TCRdb's version includes in-frame clones alone and lacks a portion of them. The table has roughly 180,000 clones, approximately 84% seen once. Sample: PBMCs. The receptor source for this set is a girl under 18 in good health and CMV-seropositive.

V usage is TRBV2 and J usage is TRBJ2-2; 10 bases align to TRBD1. This CDR3 spans 15 amino acids. Germline-derived CDR1 and CDR2 are SNHLY and FYNNEI. Trimming removed 3 bases from V and 4 bases from J; junction bases left unmatched: 2. The DNA for the CDR3 is TGTGCCAGCAGTGATGACAGGGGGCGCACCGGGGAGCTGTTTTTT. Its protein is CASSDDRGRTGELFF.

This sequence joins TRBV6-1 and TRBJ2-3, with TRBD2 as a possible D gene (5 bases). Germline V gene lookup returns CDR1 MNHNS and CDR2 SASEGT. This CDR3 contains 12 residues. The V gene lost 3 bases and the J gene lost 5 bases, with 6 bases spanning the gap. CDR3 nucleotides: TGTGCCAGCAGTGACGCGGGAGATACGCAGTATTTT. Protein product: CASSDAGDTQYF.

The gene calls are TRBV4-1 and TRBJ2-3, with TRBD1 identical over 7 bases. The CDR3 runs to 15 residues. Germline loops: CDR1 MGHRA, CDR2 YSYEKL. With V trimmed by 4 bases and J by 2 bases, 6 bases remained unmatched. As DNA, the CDR3 is TGCGCCAGCAGCCTGGACAGGACCATCACAGATACGCAGTATTTT. Its translation: CASSLDRTITDTQYF.

The chain carries TRBV6-6 and TRBJ1-6, with 9 bases identical to TRBD1. Trimming took 2 bases from V and 7 from J; bases not matched to a gene: 3. CDR3 length: 15 amino acids. Per germline, CDR1 MNHNY and CDR2 SVGAGI (reference sequence). The CDR3 region is CASSYPQGANSPLHF. For the CDR3, the DNA is TGTGCCAGCAGTTACCCACAGGGGGCGAATTCACCCCTCCACTTT.

The rearrangement uses TRBV9 and TRBJ1-6; D remains ambiguous. Trimming stripped 2 bases from V and 7 bases from J, with 10 bases between. CDR3 length equals 14 residues. Germline-derived CDR1 and CDR2 are SGDLS and YYNGEE. The CDR3 coding sequence is TGTGCCAGCAGCGTCGACCCCGGGAATTCACCCCTCCACTTT. Translated, it gives CASSVDPGNSPLHF.

This rearrangement joins TRBV5-1 to TRBJ2-7; the D gene is possibly TRBD1 (5 bases). Trimming took off 4 bases at V and 0 bases at J, with 11 bases between the two ends. Germline assignment: CDR1 SGHRS and CDR2 YFSETQ. This CDR3 comprises 14 residues. The CDR3 loop is CASSPSTVSYEQYF. CDR3 nucleotide sequence: TGCGCCAGCAGCCCCTCGACAGTCTCCTACGAGCAGTACTTC.

The chain employs TRBV10-1 and TRBJ2-7; 10 bases fit TRBD1. The junction had 5 bases not matched to a gene; V was cut back by 0 bases and J by 3 bases. Germline lookup yields CDR1 WNHNN and CDR2 SYGVQD (reference sequence). The CDR3 is 16 amino acids. DNA for the CDR3: TGCGCCAGCAGTGAGTCGGGCGGGACAGGGGTCTACGAGCAGTACTTC. It codes for CASSESGGTGVYEQYF.

This clone was observed once. The gene calls are TRBV5-5 and TRBJ1-2; unclear D gene. In germline, CDR1 is SGHKS, CDR2 YYEKEE (reference sequence). Trimming cost V 2 bases and J 8 bases, with 16 bases left between them. The CDR3 extends over 14 amino acids. The CDR3 loop reads CASSFSLEDKGYTF. CDR3 sequence (DNA): TGTGCCAGCAGCTTTTCGTTGGAGGATAAAGGCTACACCTTC. Looking up the rest from reference TRBV5-5 and TRBJ1-2 gives the full variable domain: DAGVTQSPTHLIKTRGQQVTLRCSPISGHKSVSWYQQVLGQGPQFIFQYYEKEERGRGNFPDRFSARQFPNYSSELNVNALLLGDSALYLCASSFSLEDKGYTFGSGTRLTVV.

This clone showed up just once. The rearrangement uses TRBV15 and TRBJ2-5; 11 bases agree with TRBD1. Germline loops: CDR1 LNHNV, CDR2 YYDKDF (reference sequence). The J segment lost 1 base and the V segment lost 5 bases, leaving 3 bases of the junction unmatched. The CDR3 has 15 amino acids. CDR3 amino acids: CATSGGQGVQETQYF. CDR3 in DNA: TGTGCCACCAGCGGGGGACAGGGGGTCCAAGAGACCCAGTACTTC.

The V call is TRBV10-1, the J call TRBJ1-1, with a weak D call TRBD1 (5 bases). This CDR3 has 13 amino acids. Germline-derived CDR1 and CDR2 are WNHNN and SYGVQD (reference sequence). V was pared by 0 bases and J by 3 bases, with 5 bases between. DNA for the CDR3: TGCGCCAGCAGTGAGTCAGGGGACACTGAAGCTTTCTTT. It codes for CASSESGDTEAFF.

This clone showed up just a few times. V is TRBV10-2 and J is TRBJ2-2; D is possibly TRBD2 (5 bases). Trimming pared 6 bases from V and 5 bases from J, leaving 19 bases between. Germline-derived CDR1 and CDR2 are WSHSY and SAAADI. There are 16 residues in the CDR3. Here the CDR3 reads CASRTSGERMTGELFF. In nucleotides, the CDR3 is TGCGCCAGCAGGACATCCGGGGAACGGATGACCGGGGAGCTGTTTTTT.

Concerning this clone itself: Additional DNA sequences in this sample encode the identical CDR3. The CDR3 spells CSARGGYEQYF. As DNA, the CDR3 is TGCAGTGCTAGAGGCGGTTACGAGCAGTACTTC. The V gene is TRBV20-1, the J gene TRBJ2-7; D call uncertain. CDR1 DFQATT and CDR2 SNEGSKA come from the germline V gene (reference sequence). The CDR3 loop spans 11 amino acids. Trimming removed 1 base from V and 4 bases from J, with 5 bases in between.

This clone was recorded only once. The chain employs TRBV10-2 and TRBJ1-2, with 11 bases lining up with TRBD1. Germline V gene sequence: CDR1 WSHSY, CDR2 SAAADI. The junction had 2 bases not matched to a gene; V was cut back by 4 bases and J by 1 base. CDR3 length equals 15 residues. The CDR3 sequence: CASSGDRGNNYGYTF. The CDR3 DNA reads TGCGCCAGCAGTGGGGACAGGGGGAATAACTATGGCTACACCTTC.

The chain couples TRBV12-2 to TRBJ1-6; the table gives TRBD1 as D, unverified against the DNA. TRBV12-2 is deemed a pseudogene. This CDR3 spans 16 amino acids. The CDR3 region has the DNA TGTGCAAGTCGCTTAGCAGGACAGGTCCTTAATTCACCCCTCCACTTT. It encodes CASRLAGQVLNSPLHF.

This clone was counted only a few times. V and J are TRBV9 and TRBJ2-1, with 7 positions matching TRBD2. Germline values: CDR1 SGDLS, CDR2 YYNGEE. The trim removed 0 bases at V and 7 bases at J, leaving 7 bases unmatched. CDR3 size: 15 residues. CDR3 DNA sequence: TGTGCCAGCAGCGTAGTTCCCGGACTAGGAAATGAGCAGTTCTTC. This translates into CASSVVPGLGNEQFF.

On this clone: The same CDR3 is also encoded by other DNA sequences in this sample. This chain joins TRBV5-1 and TRBJ1-3, with a weak D call TRBD1 (5 bases). V dropped 0 bases and J dropped 4 bases, with 8 bases sitting between them. CDR3 length: 14 amino acids. Germline V lookup: CDR1 SGHRS, CDR2 YFSETQ. This CDR3 reads CASSLEGSGNTIYF. The CDR3 nucleotides are TGCGCCAGCAGCTTGGAGGGGTCCGGAAACACCATATATTTT.

The V call is TRBV11-1, the J call TRBJ2-5, with TRBD2 matching over 10 bases. The CDR3 loop spans 16 amino acids. Germline assignment: CDR1 SGHAT and CDR2 FQDESV (reference sequence). Trimming at V came to 0 bases and at J to 6 bases, leaving 7 bases not matched to a gene. The CDR3 loop is CASSLAPSSGGQTQYF. CDR3 nucleotides: TGTGCCAGCAGCTTAGCGCCGTCTAGCGGGGGACAGACCCAGTACTTC. Full variable domain (missing parts from reference TRBV11-1 and TRBJ2-5): EAEVAQSPRYKITEKSQAVAFWCDPISGHATLYWYRQILGQGPELLVQFQDESVVDDSQLPKDRFSAERLKGVDSTLKIQPAELGDSAMYLCASSLAPSSGGQTQYFGPGTRLLVL.

The chain uses TRBV6-1 and TRBJ2-5; D may be TRBD2 (6 bases). Germline lookup yields CDR1 MNHNS and CDR2 SASEGT. Trimming stripped 3 bases from V and 3 bases from J, with 8 bases between. The CDR3 contains 13 residues. CDR3 DNA sequence: TGTGCCAGCAGTGAGGGACTTAAAGAGACCCAGTACTTC. It yields the protein CASSEGLKETQYF.

The rearrangement uses TRBV4-1 and TRBJ1-2; no definite D call. The CDR3 is 16 residues long. V gave up 4 bases and J gave up 1 base, with 16 bases separating them. The germline gives CDR1 MGHRA, CDR2 YSYEKL. CDR3 amino acids: CASSPRGQDDNYGYTF. CDR3 sequence (DNA): TGCGCCAGCAGCCCCCGAGGGCAGGATGATAACTATGGCTACACCTTC.

The rearrangement uses TRBV7-2 and TRBJ2-1; D not resolved. V shed 6 bases and J shed 0 bases, with 12 bases lying between them. The CDR3 loop spans 15 amino acids. Looked up from germline, CDR1 is SGHTA and CDR2 is FQGNSA. This CDR3 reads CASSWSMSSYNEQFF. The CDR3, as DNA: TGTGCCAGCAGTTGGTCCATGAGCTCCTACAATGAGCAGTTCTTC.

V gene TRBV11-2 combines with J gene TRBJ1-2; 7 bases match TRBD1. CDR1 is SGHAT, CDR2 FQNNGV, per germline. The CDR3 sequence is 12 residues long. V shed 4 bases and J 7 bases; nucleotides not matched to a gene: 3. CDR3 nucleotides: TGTGCCAGCAGCTCTGAGGGGGCTGGCTACACCTTC. Translating gives CASSSEGAGYTF.

The chain has TRBV12-5 and TRBJ1-2; 8 bases agree with TRBD1. This CDR3 comprises 15 residues. The V gene's germline CDR1 is LGHNT and CDR2 FRNRAP. J lost 6 bases, V lost 2 bases, and 8 bases had no gene match. CDR3 nucleotide sequence: TGTGCTAGTGGTTTGCCAACAGGGGGTTCCGATGGCTACACCTTC. Its protein is CASGLPTGGSDGYTF.

The chain combines TRBV18 with TRBJ1-2, with TRBD1 identical over 9 bases. The CDR3 runs to 15 residues. V lost 3 bases to trimming and J lost 6 bases; unmatched junction nucleotides: 8. The V gene's germline CDR1 is KGHSH and CDR2 LQKENI. CDR3 in amino acids: CASSPLQGAPNGYTF. The CDR3, as DNA: TGTGCCAGCTCACCTTTACAGGGGGCGCCGAATGGCTACACCTTC.